A selection of T cell receptor beta chains follows, all from one sample in a study of T-cell memory formation after mild COVID-19. TCRdb fed the 5' RACE reads into MiXCR, producing one record per CDR3 protein. The table has tens of thousands of distinct CDR3 sequences, 16% seen once. The material sequenced was PBMCs or a T cell subset sorted from them (not recorded which). These receptors were obtained from an adult woman who had mild COVID-19 (a few samples of this study predate the infection). Cell type and time point are not known. The CDR3 runs from the conserved cysteine through the conserved F or W. The order of the fields is V gene, J gene, clone size, D gene, CDR3 protein, CDR3 DNA. The D gene is left open where the match is weak. Clone size is not always given. Where it is, it says once, few, many or a class for expanded clones.

>TRBV5-1|TRBJ2-4|.|.
CASSRTGMLNIQYF
TGCGCCAGCAGCCGGACGGGTATGTTGAACATTCAGTACTTC
>TRBV7-3|TRBJ2-3|few|TRBD1
CASSQTGYTDTQYF
TGTGCCAGCAGCCAGACAGGGTACACAGATACGCAGTATTTT
>TRBV6-4|TRBJ2-1|many|TRBD2
CASSYTSGVEQFF
TGTGCCAGCTCCTATACGAGCGGGGTTGAGCAGTTCTTC
>TRBV25-1|TRBJ2-3|few|.
CASTPRGDYRTDTQYF
TGTGCCAGCACCCCCCGAGGAGACTATCGCACAGATACGCAGTATTTT
>TRBV20-1|TRBJ2-7|.|.
CSARDWVDTNYEQYF
TGCAGTGCTAGAGATTGGGTAGATACTAACTACGAGCAGTACTTC
>TRBV4-1|TRBJ1-1|.|.
CASSQDNGGSEAFF
TGCGCCAGCAGCCAAGATAACGGGGGGTCTGAAGCTTTCTTT
>TRBV27|TRBJ2-1|few|TRBD1
CASSPGTASYNEQFF
TGTGCCAGCAGTCCGGGGACAGCCTCCTACAATGAGCAGTTCTTC
>TRBV29-1|TRBJ2-1|few|.
CSVERSRDGVYNEQFF
TGCAGCGTTGAGAGGTCGCGTGATGGGGTTTACAATGAGCAGTTCTTC
>TRBV24-1|TRBJ2-1|.|.
CATSGPNEQFF
TGTGCCACCAGTGGACCCAATGAGCAGTTCTTC
>TRBV20-1|TRBJ1-1|.|.
CSGSPNSNTEAFF
TGCAGTGGCAGTCCCAACAGTAACACTGAAGCTTTCTTT
>TRBV29-1|TRBJ2-5|.|.
CSGISAGSETQYF
TGCAGCGGGATTTCCGCCGGGTCGGAGACCCAGTACTTC
>TRBV7-6|TRBJ2-2|few|TRBD1
CASSLPVDREGGELFF
TGTGCCAGCAGCTTACCAGTTGACAGGGAAGGCGGGGAGCTGTTTTTT
>TRBV7-8|TRBJ2-5|few|.
CASSLSETQYF
TGTGCCAGCAGCTTATCTGAGACCCAGTACTTC
>TRBV4-1|TRBJ2-5|many|.
CASSRGLGTFQETQYF
TGCGCCAGCAGCCGCGGATTGGGGACGTTCCAAGAGACCCAGTACTTC
>TRBV11-2|TRBJ2-5|.|TRBD2
CASSTERERPKETQYF
TGTGCCAGCAGCACCGAGCGGGAGCGGCCGAAAGAGACCCAGTACTTC
>TRBV5-5|TRBJ2-5|.|TRBD1
CASSEDRSETQYF
TGTGCCAGCAGCGAGGACAGGTCGGAGACCCAGTACTTC
>TRBV5-1|TRBJ2-6|few|TRBD1
CASSPRDSLSGANVLTF
TGCGCCAGCAGCCCTCGGGACAGCCTCTCTGGGGCCAACGTCCTGACTTTC
>TRBV4-2|TRBJ1-1|few|.
CASSPTGGLNTEAFF
TGTGCCAGCAGCCCGACGGGGGGACTGAACACTGAAGCTTTCTTT
>TRBV11-2|TRBJ2-1|.|TRBD2
CASSLFASGSGEQFF
TGTGCCAGCAGCTTATTTGCTAGCGGGAGTGGTGAGCAGTTCTTC
>TRBV29-1|TRBJ2-7|few|TRBD2
CSVEFTGGHSYEQYF
TGCAGCGTTGAATTCACGGGAGGTCACTCCTACGAGCAGTACTTC
>TRBV4-3|TRBJ2-1|.|.
CASSQDLAGPYNEQFF
TGCGCCAGCAGCCAAGATCTCGCGGGACCCTACAATGAGCAGTTCTTC
>TRBV6-1|TRBJ2-3|.|.
CASSVLLLRDTQYF
TGTGCCAGCAGTGTACTTCTTCTCCGAGATACGCAGTATTTT
>TRBV28|TRBJ2-3|few|.
CASSHTDLRTDTQYF
TGTGCCAGCAGTCATACGGACCTTCGCACAGATACGCAGTATTTT
>TRBV6-5|TRBJ1-2|.|.
CASSYGSPANYGYTF
TGTGCCAGCAGTTACGGCAGCCCGGCTAACTATGGCTACACCTTC
>TRBV12-5|TRBJ2-5|.|TRBD2
CASGLGLAGGGETQYF
TGTGCTAGTGGTTTGGGACTAGCGGGAGGTGGGGAGACCCAGTACTTC
>TRBV20-1|TRBJ2-1|.|.
CSARGASGPEQFF
TGCAGTGCTAGAGGGGCCAGCGGGCCTGAGCAGTTCTTC
>TRBV20-1|TRBJ2-2|few|.
CSARVPSGELFF
TGCAGTGCTAGAGTCCCCTCCGGGGAGCTGTTTTTT
>TRBV6-6|TRBJ2-7|.|TRBD1
CASSPGTGLIYEQYF
TGTGCCAGCAGTCCCGGGACAGGCTTAATCTACGAGCAGTACTTC
>TRBV19|TRBJ2-7|.|TRBD1
CASGQAYEQYF
TGTGCCAGTGGACAGGCCTACGAGCAGTACTTC
>TRBV7-6|TRBJ2-5|.|.
CASSLGRTFGETQYF
TGTGCCAGCAGCTTAGGGCGGACCTTCGGGGAGACCCAGTACTTC
>TRBV7-9|TRBJ2-7|.|.
CASSFQDSSHEQYF
TGTGCCAGCAGCTTCCAGGACAGTTCGCACGAGCAGTACTTC
>TRBV28|TRBJ2-5|.|.
CASKDVWVETQYF
TGTGCCAGCAAGGACGTTTGGGTGGAGACCCAGTACTTC
>TRBV19|TRBJ2-7|.|TRBD1
CATKGTGVWEQYF
TGTGCCACCAAAGGGACAGGGGTTTGGGAGCAGTACTTC
>TRBV6-5|TRBJ2-2|few|.
CASSTDPPYTGELFF
TGTGCCAGCAGCACCGACCCTCCTTACACCGGGGAGCTGTTTTTT
>TRBV12-3/TRBV12-4|TRBJ1-2|few|TRBD1
CASSPTGANYGYTF
TGTGCCAGCAGTCCTACAGGGGCCAACTATGGCTACACCTTC
>TRBV19|TRBJ1-2|few|TRBD1
CASSISPTGGGYGYTF
TGTGCCAGTAGTATTTCCCCTACAGGGGGCGGCTATGGCTACACCTTC
>TRBV6-5|TRBJ2-1|.|TRBD2
CASRRFFVLQLAGVNEQFF
TGTGCCAGCAGAAGGTTTTTTGTACTTCAATTAGCGGGAGTAAATGAGCAGTTCTTC
>TRBV9|TRBJ1-2|.|TRBD1
CASSVATGGAYGYTF
TGTGCCAGCAGCGTCGCCACAGGGGGCGCGTATGGCTACACCTTC
>TRBV7-6|TRBJ2-3|.|.
CASSLGQAYYTDTQYF
TGTGCCAGCAGCTTAGGACAGGCATATTACACAGATACGCAGTATTTT
>TRBV7-9|TRBJ2-7|few|.
CASSPTHLTGSYEQYF
TGTGCCAGCAGCCCAACGCATCTGACTGGTTCCTACGAGCAGTACTTC
>TRBV29-1|TRBJ1-2|few|TRBD1
CSVLRQGESVGYTF
TGCAGCGTTCTTAGACAGGGTGAATCCGTTGGCTACACCTTC
>TRBV7-2|TRBJ2-4|.|TRBD2
CASSSSGGGSLNIQYF
TGTGCCAGCAGCTCTAGCGGGGGGGGTTCGCTCAACATTCAGTACTTC
>TRBV4-1|TRBJ2-7|.|TRBD1
CASSQVQGSNEQYF
TGCGCCAGCAGCCAAGTACAGGGGAGCAACGAGCAGTACTTC
>TRBV6-2/TRBV6-3|TRBJ2-7|few|.
CASSDRAPLTYEQYF
TGTGCCAGCAGTGACCGGGCACCCCTTACCTACGAGCAGTACTTC